The next 28 T cell receptor beta chains were all read from a single sample in a study of cytomegalovirus exposure and HLA in healthy donors. The PCR made use of 60 Vbeta and 13 Jbeta primers. Generated by immunoSEQ multiplex PCR, the TCRdb table keeps only in-frame clones and is missing some. Of about 120,000 clones in the sample, under 80% are singletons; the top ten hold about 4%. Sequencing was performed on PBMCs. These receptors were collected from a woman aged 40 to 49 in good health and CMV-seropositive.

The chain carries TRBV18 and TRBJ1-2; 11 bases map to TRBD1. CDR3 size: 15 residues. The germline gives CDR1 KGHSH, CDR2 LQKENI. Unmatched junction bases numbered 5, after V lost 3 bases and J lost 5 bases. The CDR3 sequence: CASSPTGTGGYGYTF. For the CDR3, the DNA is TGTGCCAGCTCACCGACCGGGACAGGGGGGTATGGCTACACCTTC.

The chain couples TRBV5-1 to TRBJ2-1; 7 nucleotides align to TRBD1. The CDR3 has 16 residues. The germline V gene encodes CDR1 SGHRS and CDR2 YFSETQ. J lost 3 bases, V lost 0 bases, and 6 bases had no gene match. In DNA, the CDR3 is TGCGCCAGCAGCTTGGTCCTGACAGGGAGCTACAATGAGCAGTTCTTC. It is translated as CASSLVLTGSYNEQFF.

The chain recombines TRBV12-5 with TRBJ1-1, with D perhaps matching TRBD1 (6 bases). CDR3 size: 18 residues. Trimming pared 2 bases from V and 0 bases from J, leaving 19 bases between. From germline, CDR1 is LGHNT and CDR2 FRNRAP. The CDR3 is CASGLLLKTGQMNTEAFF. The CDR3 DNA reads as TGTGCTAGTGGTTTGTTACTCAAAACCGGACAGATGAACACTGAAGCTTTCTTT.

The V gene is TRBV7-8, the J gene TRBJ1-6, with no clear D. V dropped 4 bases and J dropped 4 bases, with 14 bases sitting between them. The CDR3 sequence is 16 residues long. The V gene's germline CDR1 is SGHVS and CDR2 FQNEAQ. DNA of the CDR3: TGTGCCAGCAGCTCCTCCGTTTCGGAGTATAATTCACCCCTCCACTTT. Protein product: CASSSSVSEYNSPLHF.

CDR3 loop: CASSLTGVSTDTQYF. CDR3 sequence (DNA): TGCGCCAGCAGCTTGACAGGGGTTAGCACAGATACGCAGTATTTT. The chain joins TRBV5-1 to TRBJ2-3; 7 nucleotides line up with TRBD1. Trimming cost V 1 base and J 0 bases; bases outside gene matches: 2. Germline values: CDR1 SGHRS, CDR2 YFSETQ. The CDR3 contains 15 residues.

This clone was detected a few times. The rearrangement links TRBV7-8 to TRBJ2-2; a possible D gene is TRBD1 (6 bases). The CDR3 contains 17 residues. V dropped 0 bases and J dropped 1 base, with 12 bases sitting between them. Germline V gene sequence: CDR1 SGHVS, CDR2 FQNEAQ. The CDR3 DNA sequence: TGTGCCAGCAGCTTAGCTTTCAGGACAGTGAACACCGGGGAGCTGTTTTTT. Translation gives CASSLAFRTVNTGELFF.

The chain links TRBV7-9 to TRBJ1-2; perhaps TRBD1 as D (5 bases). Trimming took 5 bases from V and 4 from J, leaving 14 bases between them. Germline V lookup: CDR1 SEHNR, CDR2 FQNEAQ (reference sequence). This CDR3 region has 14 residues. CDR3 in DNA: TGTGCCAGCAGCCCAGAAGGGGTTACCTATGGCTACACCTTC. Its translation is CASSPEGVTYGYTF.

This clone was observed a handful of times. This chain joins TRBV6-5 and TRBJ2-3; TRBD2 aligns across 14 bases. V lost 0 bases, J lost 6 bases, and 2 bases stayed unmatched. Germline-derived CDR1 and CDR2 are MNHEY and SVGAGI. CDR3 length: 16 residues. CDR3 nucleotide sequence: TGTGCCAGCAGTTACTCGGGACTAGCGGGGGCCGATACGCAGTATTTT. It specifies CASSYSGLAGADTQYF.

The CDR3 sequence: CASRLGTGGTEAFF. CDR3 in DNA: TGTGCCAGCAGACTCGGGACAGGGGGCACTGAAGCTTTCTTT. V is TRBV5-4 and J is TRBJ1-1; TRBD1 agrees at 11 bases. This CDR3 is built from 14 residues. Per the germline V gene, CDR1 is SGHNT and CDR2 is YYREEE (reference sequence). Unmatched junction bases numbered 4, after V lost 5 bases and J lost 4 bases.

This clone came up once. The chain couples TRBV30 to TRBJ1-3; D ambiguous. This CDR3 contains 14 residues. Looked up from germline, CDR1 is GTSNPN and CDR2 is SVGIG (reference sequence). V lost 3 bases, J lost 0 bases, and 9 bases lay in between. The CDR3 DNA sequence: TGTGCCTGGAGGGGCAGCCTCTCTGGAAACACCATATATTTT. Translating it yields CAWRGSLSGNTIYF.

The chain couples TRBV5-4 to TRBJ2-7, with D unresolved. Germline CDR1 reads SGHNT; CDR2 reads YYREEE (reference sequence). V shed 0 bases and J shed 0 bases, with 10 bases lying between them. The CDR3 totals 15 residues. The CDR3 sequence is CASSLVASSSYEQYF. DNA of the CDR3: TGTGCCAGCAGCTTGGTAGCTTCCAGCTCCTACGAGCAGTACTTC.

This clone was counted a few times. The rearrangement joins TRBV7-9 to TRBJ2-1; 8 bases map to TRBD2. The CDR3 runs 15 residues. CDR1 SEHNR and CDR2 FQNEAQ come from the germline V gene (reference sequence). Trimming cost V 5 bases and J 10 bases; bases outside gene matches: 13. CDR3 in DNA: TGTGCCAGCAGCCCCCACACCGGGACTAGTAACGAGCAGTTCTTC. Amino acid sequence: CASSPHTGTSNEQFF. Variable domain in full (rest from reference TRBV7-9 and TRBJ2-1): DTGVSQNPRHKITKRGQNVTFRCDPISEHNRLYWYRQTLGQGPEFLTYFQNEAQLEKSRLLSDRFSAERPKGSFSTLEIQRTEQGDSAMYLCASSPHTGTSNEQFFGPGTRLTVL.

The rearrangement uses TRBV7-6 and TRBJ2-3; 12 positions agree with TRBD2. Germline CDR1 is SGHVS and CDR2 is FNYEAQ. The CDR3 sequence is 16 residues long. The junction had 6 bases not matched to a gene; V was cut back by 5 bases and J by 3 bases. The CDR3 bases are TGTGCCAGCAGCATCGCTAGCGGGGGGGATACAGATACGCAGTATTTT. Translating gives CASSIASGGDTDTQYF.

This chain uses TRBV6-1 with TRBJ2-7; the D is unclear. The CDR3 is 12 amino acids. Trimming removed 4 bases at V and 4 bases at J, with 8 bases between. From germline, CDR1 is MNHNS and CDR2 SASEGT. In DNA form, the CDR3 reads TGTGCCAGCAGTGGACAAGGATACGAGCAGTACTTC. This gives the protein CASSGQGYEQYF.

This clone was detected a few times. The chain joins TRBV18 to TRBJ1-1, with D tentatively TRBD1 (6 bases). The CDR3 spans 13 residues. The V end was cut by 2 bases, the J end by 7 bases, with 11 bases between. Germline CDR1 KGHSH, CDR2 LQKENI. The CDR3 region is CASSPNREDEAFF. CDR3 nucleotide sequence: TGTGCCAGCTCACCAAACAGGGAAGATGAAGCTTTCTTT. Variable domain in full (rest from reference TRBV18 and TRBJ1-1): NAGVMQNPRHLVRRRGQEARLRCSPMKGHSHVYWYRQLPEEGLKFMVYLQKENIIDESGMPKERFSAEFPKEGPSILRIQQVVRGDSAAYFCASSPNREDEAFFGQGTRLTVV.

V usage is TRBV30 and J usage is TRBJ1-2, with 8 positions matching TRBD1. Germline V lookup: CDR1 GTSNPN, CDR2 SVGIG (reference sequence). The V segment lost 3 bases and the J segment 6 bases; nucleotides outside the gene matches: 9. The CDR3 is made up of 14 amino acids. The CDR3 region is CAWSLGQGVNGYTF. Here the CDR3 DNA reads TGTGCCTGGAGCCTAGGACAGGGCGTGAATGGCTACACCTTC.

For this clone: The junction departs from the called germline gene at one end, perhaps through a read error. J is TRBJ1-1 and V is TRBV7-7; possibly TRBD1 for D (5 bases). This CDR3 is 14 amino acids long. CDR1 is SSHAT and CDR2 is FNYEAQ in the germline V gene (reference sequence). CDR3 region: CASSPWGGDTEAFF. Here the CDR3 DNA reads TGTGCTAGCAGCCCTTGGGGAGGGGACACTGAAGCTTTCTTT.

This chain connects TRBV7-9 to TRBJ1-1; TRBD1 might be the D (5 bases). V gave up 1 base and J gave up 8 bases, with 11 bases separating them. Germline loops: CDR1 SEHNR, CDR2 FQNEAQ (reference sequence). The CDR3 totals 13 residues. The CDR3 loop reads CASSLVGQGEAFF. The CDR3 DNA reads TGTGCCAGCAGCTTAGTTGGTCAGGGCGAAGCTTTCTTT.

The CDR3 DNA is TGTGCCAGCGGCTACAGGGTTACTGAAGCTTTCTTT. Translation: CASGYRVTEAFF. The V gene is TRBV7-9, the J gene TRBJ1-1; a weak D match, TRBD1 (6 bases). The CDR3 is made up of 12 amino acids. V was cut by 8 bases and J by 5 bases, with 12 bases left in between. Germline loops: CDR1 SEHNR, CDR2 FQNEAQ (reference sequence).

This sequence joins TRBV4-1 and TRBJ1-5; D remains ambiguous. This CDR3 comprises 16 residues. V was cut by 2 bases and J by 0 bases, with 11 bases left in between. Germline V gene lookup returns CDR1 MGHRA and CDR2 YSYEKL. The CDR3 loop is CASSQMWADSNQPQHF. In DNA, the CDR3 is TGCGCCAGCAGCCAAATGTGGGCCGATAGCAATCAGCCCCAGCATTTT.

This chain links TRBV2 with TRBJ2-5; maybe TRBD1 (5 bases). CDR3 size: 12 residues. The germline gives CDR1 SNHLY, CDR2 FYNNEI. Trimming shortened V by 0 bases and J by 7 bases, and 6 bases separated the two germline ends. The CDR3 DNA sequence: TGTGCCAGCAGTGAAGCAAGGGGGACCCAGTACTTC. Its protein product is CASSEARGTQYF. Full variable domain (remainder filled in from reference TRBV2 and TRBJ2-5): EPEVTQTPSHQVTQMGQEVILRCVPISNHLYFYWYRQILGQKVEFLVSFYNNEISEKSEIFDDQFSVERPDGSNFTLKIRSTKLEDSAMYFCASSEARGTQYFGPGTRLLVL.

J is TRBJ1-2 and V is TRBV11-2; no definite D call. Germline values: CDR1 SGHAT, CDR2 FQNNGV. This CDR3 has 13 residues. V dropped 7 bases and J dropped 4 bases, with 13 bases sitting between them. The CDR3 sequence: CASTLDYRYGYTF. The DNA for the CDR3 is TGTGCCAGCACGCTTGACTACCGCTATGGCTACACCTTC.

The J gene is TRBJ1-2, the V gene TRBV6-4; 9 bases are shared with TRBD1. The J segment lost 4 bases and the V segment lost 2 bases, leaving 5 bases of the junction unmatched. The CDR3 is 15 amino acids. Germline V gene sequence: CDR1 MRHNA, CDR2 SNTAGT. The DNA for the CDR3 is TGTGCCAGCAGTGACACCTCGACAGGGGGCTATGGCTACACCTTC. Its translation is CASSDTSTGGYGYTF.

Remarks on this clone: At one end the junction does not follow the germline gene, possibly because of a read error. V gene TRBV29-1 combines with J gene TRBJ1-4; 7 bases fit TRBD1. Germline-derived CDR1 and CDR2 are SQVTM and ANQGSEA. This CDR3 region has 16 residues. CDR3 sequence (DNA): TGCGGCGTGCCCCGCAAAGGGACAGTGCTTAATGAAAAACTGTTTTTT. Its protein is CGVPRKGTVLNEKLFF.

The chain joins TRBV30 to TRBJ2-1; D possibly corresponds to TRBD2 (7 bases). Germline V CDR1 and CDR2: GTSNPN, SVGIG (reference sequence). CDR3 length equals 12 residues. Between the trimmed V and J ends, which lost 1 base and 15 bases, there was a span of 16 bases. The CDR3 coding sequence is TGTGCCTGGAGTGGGGGGGGCGGTTCCAGGTTCTTC. Amino acid sequence: CAWSGGGGSRFF.

This clone has just one count. The rearrangement joins TRBV6-5 to TRBJ1-2; D may be TRBD1 (6 bases). The germline V gene encodes CDR1 MNHEY and CDR2 SVGAGI. The CDR3 extends over 13 amino acids. Trimming shortened V by 3 bases and J by 5 bases, and 10 bases separated the two germline ends. CDR3 loop: CASSYAGAYGYTF. The DNA of the CDR3 is TGTGCCAGCAGTTATGCGGGGGCTTATGGCTACACCTTC.

In its sample, this clone was seen many times. The rearrangement links TRBV2 to TRBJ1-5; TRBD1 matches at 9 bases. From germline, CDR1 is SNHLY and CDR2 FYNNEI. Trimming at V came to 6 bases and at J to 2 bases, leaving 2 bases not matched to a gene. The CDR3 is 14 amino acids. CDR3 DNA sequence: TGTGCCAGCAGCCGGACAGGGGGCAATCAGCCCCAGCATTTT. As protein: CASSRTGGNQPQHF.

This clone was recorded a few times. This chain links TRBV5-1 with TRBJ2-3, with a tentative D call TRBD2 (6 bases). Trimming cost V 0 bases and J 2 bases, with 10 bases left between them. The CDR3 spans 15 residues. CDR1 and CDR2 (germline): SGHRS, YFSETQ. The CDR3 is CASSLGGGPTDTQYF. CDR3 in DNA: TGCGCCAGCAGCTTGGGGGGAGGACCCACAGATACGCAGTATTTT.